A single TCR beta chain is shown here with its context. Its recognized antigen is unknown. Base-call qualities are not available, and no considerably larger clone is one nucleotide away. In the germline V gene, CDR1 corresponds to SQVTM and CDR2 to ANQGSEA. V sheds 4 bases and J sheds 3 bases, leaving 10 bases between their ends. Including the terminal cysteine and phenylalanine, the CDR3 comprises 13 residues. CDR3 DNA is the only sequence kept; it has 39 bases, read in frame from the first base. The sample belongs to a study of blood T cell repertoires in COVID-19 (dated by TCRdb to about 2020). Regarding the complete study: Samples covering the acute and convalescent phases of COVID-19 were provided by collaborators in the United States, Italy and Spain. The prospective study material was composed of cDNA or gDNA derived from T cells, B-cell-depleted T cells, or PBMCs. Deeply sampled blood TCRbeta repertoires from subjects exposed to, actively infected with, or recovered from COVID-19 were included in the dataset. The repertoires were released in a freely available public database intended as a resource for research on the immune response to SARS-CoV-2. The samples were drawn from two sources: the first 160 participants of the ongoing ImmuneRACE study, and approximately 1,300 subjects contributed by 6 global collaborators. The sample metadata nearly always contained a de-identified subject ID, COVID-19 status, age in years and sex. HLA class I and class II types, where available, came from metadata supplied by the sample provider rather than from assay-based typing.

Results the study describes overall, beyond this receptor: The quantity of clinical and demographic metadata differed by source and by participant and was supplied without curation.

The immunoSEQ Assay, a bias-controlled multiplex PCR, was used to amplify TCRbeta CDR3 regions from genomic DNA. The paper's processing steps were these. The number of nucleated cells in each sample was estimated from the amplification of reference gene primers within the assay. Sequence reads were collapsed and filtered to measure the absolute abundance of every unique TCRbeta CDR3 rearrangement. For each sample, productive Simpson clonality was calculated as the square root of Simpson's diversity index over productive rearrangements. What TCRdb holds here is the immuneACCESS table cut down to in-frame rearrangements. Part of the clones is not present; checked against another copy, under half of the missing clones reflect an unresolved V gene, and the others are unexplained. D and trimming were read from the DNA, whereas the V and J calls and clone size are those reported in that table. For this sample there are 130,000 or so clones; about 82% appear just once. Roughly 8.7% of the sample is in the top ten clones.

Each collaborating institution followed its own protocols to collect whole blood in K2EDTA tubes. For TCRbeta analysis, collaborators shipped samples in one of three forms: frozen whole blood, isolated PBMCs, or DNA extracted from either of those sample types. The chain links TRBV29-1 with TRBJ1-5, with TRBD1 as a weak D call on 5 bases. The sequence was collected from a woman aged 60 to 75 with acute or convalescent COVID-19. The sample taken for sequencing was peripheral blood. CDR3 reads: CSVGDRFNQPQHF. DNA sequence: TGCAGCGTTGGAGACAGATTCAATCAGCCCCAGCATTTT. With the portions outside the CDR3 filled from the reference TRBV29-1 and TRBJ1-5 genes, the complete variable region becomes SAVISQKPSRDICQRGTSLTIQCQVDSQVTMMFWYRQQPGQSLTLIATANQGSEATYESGFVIDKFPISRPNLTFSTLTVSNMSPEDSSIYLCSVGDRFNQPQHFGDGTRLSIL.